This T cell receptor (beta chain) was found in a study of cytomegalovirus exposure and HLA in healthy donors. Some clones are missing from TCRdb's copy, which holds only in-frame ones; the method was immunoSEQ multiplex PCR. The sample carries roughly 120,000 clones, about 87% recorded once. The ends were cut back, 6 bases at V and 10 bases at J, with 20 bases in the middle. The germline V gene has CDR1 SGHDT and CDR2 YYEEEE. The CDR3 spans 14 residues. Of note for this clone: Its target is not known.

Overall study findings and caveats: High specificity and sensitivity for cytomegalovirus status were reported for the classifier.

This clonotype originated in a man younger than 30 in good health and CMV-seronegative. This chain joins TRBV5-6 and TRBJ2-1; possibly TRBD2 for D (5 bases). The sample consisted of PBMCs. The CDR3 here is CASTIARLVREQFF. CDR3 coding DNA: TGTGCCAGCACCATAGCGAGGCTCGTTAGAGAGCAGTTCTTC.